This T cell receptor beta chain derives from a study of blood T cell repertoires in COVID-19. Study context: Sites across the United States, Italy and Spain contributed samples from acute and convalescent COVID-19. The analysed material was cDNA or gDNA that came from T cells, B-cell-depleted T cells, or PBMCs.

Germline CDR1 reads SGHTS; CDR2 reads YDEGEE. This CDR3 region has 17 residues. Germline trimming cut 5 bases from V and 5 bases from J; bases unmatched to any gene: 10. Authors' data handling: It was from reference gene primer amplification that nucleated cell counts were estimated. Assay: immunoSEQ multiplex PCR; the TCRdb copy retains only in-frame clones and omits some. V, J and clone size are taken as reported in that table, and D and trimming were inferred from the DNA itself. Of a few hundred thousand clones detected, 85% appear once; the ten largest clones hold roughly 3.7%. The receptor was derived from a woman aged 18-35 years with acute or convalescent COVID-19. Sequencing was carried out using peripheral blood. The rearrangement uses TRBV5-8 and TRBJ2-3; 14 positions agree with TRBD2. The CDR3 DNA sequence: TGTGCCAGCAGTCTGATGGGGACTAGCGGGAGTGGAGATACGCAGTATTTT. Amino acid sequence: CASSLMGTSGSGDTQYF.